These 10 T cell receptor beta chains share one sample of origin, sequenced in a study of CD8 T cells in Susac syndrome. The RNA input was roughly 0.45 to 1 ug, and it was reverse transcribed with random hexamers. TCRdb re-analysed the immunoSEQ multiplex PCR reads in MiXCR, keeping a single row per CDR3 protein. The sample yields approximately 25,000 distinct CDR3 sequences, around 93% seen once. Sequenced material: CD8+ T cells from PBMCs. These receptor sequences come from a human donor with Susac syndrome.

The DNA for the CDR3 is TGTGCCAGCAGTTACAGCGGGACCGCAGATACGCAGTATTTT. Residues: CASSYSGTADTQYF. The chain is built from TRBV6-5 and TRBJ2-3; 7 bases line up with TRBD2. CDR1 and CDR2 (germline): MNHEY, SVGAGI. The V segment lost 2 bases and the J segment 4 bases; nucleotides outside the gene matches: 3. The CDR3 loop spans 14 amino acids.

The chain has TRBV19 and TRBJ1-5; D not certain. V gave up 10 bases and J gave up 2 bases, with 18 bases separating them. CDR3 size: 15 residues. CDR1 is LNHDA, CDR2 SQIVND, per germline (reference sequence). As DNA, the CDR3 is TGTGCCACCGGACGGGCCCCTAGAGGCAATCAGCCCCAGCATTTT. Its protein is CATGRAPRGNQPQHF.

This rearrangement joins TRBV6-5 to TRBJ1-5, with D unclear. From germline, CDR1 is MNHEY and CDR2 SVGAGI. This CDR3 is built from 14 residues. Trimming took off 7 bases at V and 3 bases at J, with 13 bases between the two ends. CDR3: CASTPRGYNQPQHF. CDR3 nucleotide sequence: TGTGCCAGCACCCCGAGAGGGTACAATCAGCCCCAGCATTTT.

The chain uses TRBV7-9 and TRBJ2-7, with TRBD1 matching over 10 bases. This CDR3 contains 15 residues. Trimming took 4 bases from V and 4 from J; bases not matched to a gene: 7. Germline values: CDR1 SEHNR, CDR2 FQNEAQ (reference sequence). The CDR3 spells CASSSPGQGIYEQYF. For the CDR3, the DNA is TGTGCCAGCAGCTCTCCGGGACAGGGGATATACGAGCAGTACTTC.

The chain links TRBV7-9 to TRBJ1-4; 9 nucleotides align to TRBD1. Trimming took 5 bases from V and 4 from J; bases not matched to a gene: 11. From germline, CDR1 is SEHNR and CDR2 FQNEAQ (reference sequence). The CDR3 consists of 17 residues. The CDR3 protein is CASSATYRGLDNEKLFF. The DNA of the CDR3 is TGTGCCAGCAGCGCAACCTACAGGGGGCTCGATAATGAAAAACTGTTTTTT.

The chain combines TRBV7-2 with TRBJ2-7; TRBD1 aligns across 7 bases. The germline V gene has CDR1 SGHTA and CDR2 FQGNSA. V gave up 3 bases and J gave up 2 bases; unmatched junction bases: 4. The CDR3 runs to 14 residues. The CDR3 region is CASSFVGTAYEQYF. CDR3 DNA: TGTGCCAGCAGCTTCGTTGGGACAGCCTACGAGCAGTACTTC.

The chain couples TRBV7-2 to TRBJ2-7; tentatively, D is TRBD1 (5 bases). CDR1 and CDR2 (germline): SGHTA, FQGNSA. Trimming left V 1 base short and J 0 bases short, with 10 bases between. The CDR3 loop spans 15 amino acids. CDR3 bases: TGTGCCAGCAGCTTAGGTCAGGGATCCTCCTACGAGCAGTACTTC. Translated: CASSLGQGSSYEQYF.

This clonotype occurred once. The V call is TRBV6-5, the J call TRBJ1-6; the D gene is possibly TRBD1 (6 bases). Deletions cut 3 bases from V and 9 bases from J, with 15 bases between. From germline, CDR1 is MNHEY and CDR2 SVGAGI. This CDR3 region has 15 residues. The CDR3 DNA is TGTGCCAGCAGTTATTCGACAGGAGCCGGTTCACCCCTCCACTTT. This translates into CASSYSTGAGSPLHF.

This clonotype came up a few times. The V call is TRBV14, the J call TRBJ2-7; the D gene is possibly TRBD1 (6 bases). CDR1 and CDR2 from the germline V gene are SGHDN and FVKESK. Trimming pared 3 bases from V and 6 bases from J, leaving 12 bases between. This CDR3 comprises 13 residues. CDR3 sequence: CASSQPSGVEQYF. DNA of the CDR3: TGTGCCAGCAGCCAGCCGTCAGGGGTCGAGCAGTACTTC. The variable domain in full, completed from reference TRBV14 and TRBJ2-7, reads EAGVTQFPSHSVIEKGQTVTLRCDPISGHDNLYWYRRVMGKEIKFLLHFVKESKQDESGMPNNRFLAERTGGTYSTLKVQPAELEDSGVYFCASSQPSGVEQYFGPGTRLTVT.

The chain recombines TRBV7-3 with TRBJ1-1; a weak D match, TRBD1 (6 bases). Germline V gene sequence: CDR1 SGHTA, CDR2 FQGTGA. This CDR3 spans 15 amino acids. V was shortened by 7 bases and J by 2 bases, with 17 bases between the two germline ends. CDR3 sequence reads: CASKLDSRGNTEAFF. CDR3 DNA sequence: TGTGCCAGCAAACTAGATTCCAGGGGAAACACTGAAGCTTTCTTT.